These 14 T cell receptor beta chains were all obtained from the same sample, sequenced in a study of Ad26.COV2.S vaccination and SARS-CoV-2 variants. Treatment of the sample: roughly 20 received Ad26.COV2.S at low or high dose, single or two shots; 5 received placebo; per-sample allocation not given. The samples date from day 63 after the first vaccine or placebo injection. Libraries were prepared by immunoSEQ multiplex PCR; TCRdb keeps only in-frame clonotypes and omits some of them. The profile shows 500,000 or so clones, approximately 92% of them singletons. Specimen: peripheral blood, collected in a trial of Ad26.COV2.S vaccine versus placebo. The receptors stem from a person aged 18 to 59 who received the Ad26.COV2.S COVID-19 vaccine or a placebo.

The rearrangement uses TRBV19 and TRBJ1-2; possibly TRBD1 for D (6 bases). This CDR3 spans 21 amino acids. Germline V lookup: CDR1 LNHDA, CDR2 SQIVND (reference sequence). V lost 4 bases and J 4 bases, leaving 34 bases between the germline ends. The CDR3 loop reads CASSNRQDFILARVDRYGYTF. DNA of the CDR3: TGTGCCAGTAGTAATCGACAGGACTTTATACTAGCCCGAGTGGACCGCTATGGCTACACCTTC.

The chain combines TRBV15 with TRBJ2-7, with D perhaps TRBD2 (6 bases). Germline V gene data show CDR1 as LNHNV and CDR2 as YYDKDF (reference sequence). The CDR3 sequence is 19 residues long. V was trimmed by 5 bases and J by 0 bases, leaving 26 bases between them. The DNA for the CDR3 is TGTGCCACCAGCCCTTGGGCCTACCTAGCGCCCCCGCTCTCCTACGAGCAGTACGTC. Protein: CATSPWAYLAPPLSYEQYV.

This chain joins TRBV9 and TRBJ2-1; TRBD2 agrees at 9 bases. Germline loops: CDR1 SGDLS, CDR2 YYNGEE. The V and J ends lost 4 bases and 8 bases, in that order; junction bases with no gene match: 10. This CDR3 is 15 amino acids long. CDR3 in DNA: TGTGCCAGCAGCCCCCACTCGCGGGGGGGCTATGAGCAGTTCTTC. It yields the protein CASSPHSRGGYEQFF.

This clone was detected a few times. In the same sample, other DNA sequences code for this CDR3. The chain joins TRBV6-5 to TRBJ1-5; maybe TRBD1 (5 bases). Trimming took 5 bases from V and 0 from J, leaving 11 bases between them. Looked up from germline, CDR1 is MNHEY and CDR2 is SVGAGI. The CDR3 covers 15 residues. The chain's CDR3 is CASSPGLYSNQPQHF. Here the CDR3 DNA reads TGTGCCAGCAGTCCAGGGTTATATAGCAATCAGCCCCAGCATTTT.

This chain connects TRBV12-3 or TRBV12-4 to TRBJ2-1; unclear D gene. The CDR3 covers 13 residues. Trimming shortened V by 1 base and J by 8 bases, and 9 bases separated the two germline ends. This CDR3 is CASSLGQHHEQFF. The CDR3 DNA is TGTGCCAGCAGTTTAGGGCAGCACCATGAGCAGTTCTTC.

V gene TRBV5-1 combines with J gene TRBJ1-1; D gene uncertain. The CDR3 length is 14 residues. CDR1 and CDR2 (germline): SGHRS, YFSETQ. V lost 3 bases, J lost 5 bases, and 14 bases lay in between. CDR3 in amino acids: CASSSNTLGTEAFF. The DNA of the CDR3 is TGCGCCAGCAGCTCCAACACTCTAGGGACTGAAGCTTTCTTT. Drawing the rest from reference TRBV5-1 and TRBJ1-1, the complete variable domain is KAGVTQTPRYLIKTRGQQVTLSCSPISGHRSVSWYQQTPGQGLQFLFEYFSETQRNKGNFPGRFSGRQFSNSRSEMNVSTLELGDSALYLCASSSNTLGTEAFFGQGTRLTVV.

The chain combines TRBV9 with TRBJ2-3; 10 nucleotides align to TRBD2. The V segment lost 0 bases and the J segment 4 bases; nucleotides outside the gene matches: 2. The CDR3 runs to 15 residues. Germline assignment: CDR1 SGDLS and CDR2 YYNGEE. CDR3 amino acids: CASSVGAGGPDTQYF. The CDR3 region has the DNA TGTGCCAGCAGCGTAGGAGCGGGGGGGCCAGATACGCAGTATTTT.

J is TRBJ2-3 and V is TRBV3-1 (or the pseudogene TRBV3-2); TRBD2 aligns across 13 bases. CDR3 size: 15 residues. Germline V gives CDR1 LGHDT, CDR2 YNNKEL (reference sequence). V lost 4 bases and J lost 5; bases outside the gene matches: 3. The chain's CDR3 is CASSPGLAGLDTQYF. CDR3 in DNA: TGTGCCAGCAGCCCGGGACTAGCGGGGTTAGATACGCAGTATTTT.

J is TRBJ2-3 and V is TRBV5-1; 7 bases line up with TRBD2. This CDR3 has 14 residues. Per germline, CDR1 SGHRS and CDR2 YFSETQ. The J segment lost 4 bases and the V segment lost 4 bases, leaving 6 bases of the junction unmatched. DNA of the CDR3: TGCGCCAGCAGCACCCGGACTAGTTCAGATACGCAGTATTTT. Its protein product is CASSTRTSSDTQYF.

The rearrangement joins TRBV29-1 to TRBJ2-5; 13 bases fit TRBD2. The CDR3 totals 14 residues. The ends lost 6 bases at V and 5 bases at J; junction bases unmatched: 6. Germline loops: CDR1 SQVTM, CDR2 ANQGSEA. In DNA, the CDR3 is TGCAGCGTCCGCAGACTAGCGGGAGGTGAGACCCAGTACTTC. Its translation: CSVRRLAGGETQYF. The whole variable domain, remainder taken from reference TRBV29-1 and TRBJ2-5, is SAVISQKPSRDICQRGTSLTIQCQVDSQVTMMFWYRQQPGQSLTLIATANQGSEATYESGFVIDKFPISRPNLTFSTLTVSNMSPEDSSIYLCSVRRLAGGETQYFGPGTRLLVL.

The chain recombines TRBV4-1 with TRBJ1-3; 9 nucleotides match TRBD1. Unmatched junction bases numbered 2, after V lost 1 base and J lost 4 bases. Looked up from germline, CDR1 is MGHRA and CDR2 is YSYEKL. The CDR3 runs to 15 residues. The CDR3 region is CASSQGQGDGNTIYF. DNA of the CDR3: TGCGCCAGCAGCCAAGGACAGGGGGACGGAAACACCATATATTTT.

This chain uses TRBV2 with TRBJ2-1; maybe TRBD2 (6 bases). V was trimmed by 6 bases and J by 4 bases, leaving 16 bases between them. The germline CDR1 and CDR2 sequences are SNHLY and FYNNEI. This CDR3 has 15 amino acids. CDR3 bases: TGTGCCAGCAGGCTAAGGGCTAGCGAATACAATGAGCAGTTCTTC. Translation: CASRLRASEYNEQFF.

V is TRBV4-3 and J is TRBJ1-1, with D perhaps matching TRBD1 (6 bases). CDR1 is LGHNA and CDR2 is YSLEER in the germline V gene. V was pared by 2 bases and J by 2 bases, with 12 bases between. The length of the CDR3 is 15 residues. The CDR3 loop is CASSQMTGENTEAFF. The CDR3 DNA reads TGCGCCAGCAGCCAAATGACAGGCGAAAACACTGAAGCTTTCTTT.

This clone has ten or more counts. The CDR3 DNA reads as TGCAGTGCTAGTGGTAGCCAAGAGACCCAGTACTTC. This gives the protein CSASGSQETQYF. The chain combines TRBV20-1 with TRBJ2-5; D not resolved. The length of the CDR3 is 12 residues. Trimming removed 3 bases from V and 1 base from J, with 6 bases in between. The germline V gene has CDR1 DFQATT and CDR2 SNEGSKA (reference sequence).